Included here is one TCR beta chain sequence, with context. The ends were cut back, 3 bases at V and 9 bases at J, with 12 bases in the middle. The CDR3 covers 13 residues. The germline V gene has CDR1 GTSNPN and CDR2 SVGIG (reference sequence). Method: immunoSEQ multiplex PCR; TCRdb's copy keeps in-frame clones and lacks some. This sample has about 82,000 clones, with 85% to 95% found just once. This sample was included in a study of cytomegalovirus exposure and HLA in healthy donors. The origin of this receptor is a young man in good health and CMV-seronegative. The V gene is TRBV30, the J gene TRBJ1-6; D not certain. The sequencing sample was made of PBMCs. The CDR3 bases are TGTGCCTGGAGCCCCCTACGGGGTTCACCCCTCCACTTT. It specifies CAWSPLRGSPLHF.